Below, 5 T cell receptor beta chains from the same sample are listed, as sequenced in a study of blood T cell repertoires in COVID-19. The protocol was immunoSEQ multiplex PCR, while the TCRdb copy is restricted to in-frame clones and leaves out a portion. The sample includes a few hundred thousand clones, over 70% of them seen just once. Sequences were obtained from peripheral blood. These receptors all come from a woman in her 70s with COVID-19, enrolled during active disease.

The chain employs TRBV6-5 and TRBJ1-6; 7 positions agree with TRBD1. The CDR3 extends over 14 amino acids. V shed 6 bases, J shed 9 bases, and the junction held 8 bases outside the gene matches. CDR1 and CDR2 from the germline V gene are MNHEY and SVGAGI. DNA for the CDR3: TGTGCCAGCAGAGCACAGGGGACCGTTTCACCCCTCCACTTT. This sequence encodes CASRAQGTVSPLHF.

Here the CDR3 reads CASTKRGSGGAPTDTQYF. CDR3 nucleotides: TGTGCCAGCACCAAGCGTGGTTCAGGGGGCGCCCCCACAGATACGCAGTATTTT. The chain couples TRBV9 to TRBJ2-3; 8 bases map to TRBD1. Losses at the gene ends were 6 bases for V and 2 bases for J; bases not matched to a gene: 17. CDR1 is SGDLS, CDR2 YYNGEE, per germline. This CDR3 spans 18 amino acids.

The CDR3 DNA sequence: TGTGCCAGCTCAGTGGACAGCCGTAATTCACCCCTCCACTTT. Amino acid sequence: CASSVDSRNSPLHF. The genes are TRBV18 and TRBJ1-6; perhaps TRBD1 as D (6 bases). This CDR3 spans 14 amino acids. The germline V gene has CDR1 KGHSH and CDR2 LQKENI. V was trimmed by 5 bases and J by 6 bases, leaving 11 bases between them.

This clone was counted a single time. V is TRBV30 and J is TRBJ2-7; 7 bases line up with TRBD1. Per the germline V gene, CDR1 is GTSNPN and CDR2 is SVGIG (reference sequence). Trimming at V came to 2 bases and at J to 4 bases, leaving 8 bases not matched to a gene. The CDR3 is 14 residues long. As DNA, the CDR3 is TGTGCCTGGAGTCCCCGGACAGGTGGGTACGAGCAGTACTTC. Amino acid sequence: CAWSPRTGGYEQYF.

CDR3 loop: CASSLSDGGGDTQYF. CDR3 nucleotides: TGTGCCAGTAGTCTTTCTGACGGAGGCGGAGATACGCAGTATTTT. This chain joins TRBV19 and TRBJ2-3, with D perhaps matching TRBD2 (5 bases). Trimming removed 5 bases from V and 5 bases from J, with 17 bases in between. Germline CDR1 reads LNHDA; CDR2 reads SQIVND (reference sequence). This CDR3 spans 15 amino acids.